The clone carrying this TCR beta chain has only a few counts. Its antigen is undetermined. A junction boundary mismatches the germline segment, possibly from a read error. The data were taken from a study of identical twins' blood T cells. Study conclusions and caveats: Top TCRbeta clonotypes were shared more with twin than unrelated donors.

TCRdb independently ran MiXCR on the 5' RACE reads; one entry per CDR3 protein. The sample consists of fewer than 450,000 distinct CDR3 sequences, about 28% of them appearing once. Donors were six healthy women in three monozygous twin pairs. All three twin pairs grew up together with likely shared infections and vaccines. CDR1 is LNHDA, CDR2 SQIVND, per germline (reference sequence). This CDR3 contains 12 residues. The sequenced sample was PBMCs. This sequence joins TRBV19 and TRBJ1-2, with a weak D call TRBD1 (5 bases). The receptor was isolated from a woman between 18 and 50 years old in good health. The CDR3, as DNA: TGTGCCAGTACCCGGGGCTACTACGGCTACACCTTC. This gives the protein CASTRGYYGYTF.